Shown below are 7 T cell receptor beta chains from a single sample sequenced in a study of blood T cells in healthy people across ages. Through a sample-barcoded 5' primer and a J-beta primer mix, a second PCR was run for roughly 6 to 12 cycles. TCRdb re-derived calls from the 5' RACE reads in MiXCR, one entry per CDR3 protein. The sample has about 1.8 million distinct CDR3 sequences; approximately 50% are singletons. Sample: blood. Every receptor here comes from a woman aged 40 to 55 in good health.

This chain links TRBV4-2 with TRBJ2-1; tentative D call: TRBD2 (6 bases). From germline, CDR1 is LGHNA and CDR2 YNFKEQ. The germline V and J ends were trimmed by 1 base and 7 bases, with 17 bases remaining between them. This CDR3 has 16 residues. Here the CDR3 DNA reads TGTGCCAGCAGCCAAGCTTTCCGGACTACACCTAATGAGCAGTTCTTC. Translating it yields CASSQAFRTTPNEQFF.

The rearrangement uses TRBV28 and TRBJ1-2; a possible D gene is TRBD1 (6 bases). This CDR3 spans 15 amino acids. CDR1 and CDR2 (germline): MDHEN, SYDVKM. V shed 4 bases and J shed 9 bases, with 21 bases lying between them. The CDR3 protein is CASSSTYDRLGCYTF. CDR3 nucleotides: TGTGCCAGCAGTTCAACCTATGACAGGTTAGGATGCTACACCTTC.

The chain combines TRBV20-1 with TRBJ2-1, with D perhaps matching TRBD1 or TRBD2 (5 bases each). The CDR3 has 16 amino acids. Trimming cost V 1 base and J 1 base, with 14 bases left between them. Per germline, CDR1 DFQATT and CDR2 SNEGSKA (reference sequence). CDR3 coding DNA: TGCAGTGCTAGAGGGGATTATGGGGGATCCTACAATGAGCAGTTCTTC. Protein product: CSARGDYGGSYNEQFF.

This clonotype was picked up a small number of times. This sequence joins TRBV11-2 and TRBJ2-5, with D maybe TRBD2 (6 bases). Germline loops: CDR1 SGHAT, CDR2 FQNNGV. This CDR3 has 15 amino acids. Trimming left V 1 base short and J 4 bases short, with 13 bases between. The CDR3 coding sequence is TGTGCCAGCAGCTTAGGGGCTAGCGTGGGAGAGACCCAGTACTTC. Encoded protein: CASSLGASVGETQYF. The variable domain in full, completed from reference TRBV11-2 and TRBJ2-5, reads EAGVAQSPRYKIIEKRQSVAFWCNPISGHATLYWYQQILGQGPKLLIQFQNNGVVDDSQLPKDRFSAERLKGVDSTLKIQPAKLEDSAVYLCASSLGASVGETQYFGPGTRLLVL.

The J gene is TRBJ2-3, the V gene TRBV10-3; TRBD2 is a possible D gene (5 bases). Germline loops: CDR1 ENHRY, CDR2 SYGVKD. This CDR3 has 13 amino acids. V lost 4 bases and J 4 bases, leaving 9 bases between the germline ends. CDR3 loop: CAISASSPDTQYF. The CDR3 DNA sequence: TGTGCCATCAGTGCGTCTAGCCCAGATACGCAGTATTTT.

The rearrangement uses TRBV9 and TRBJ2-5; D assignment may be TRBD1 or TRBD2 (5 bases each). CDR1 SGDLS and CDR2 YYNGEE come from the germline V gene. The CDR3 extends over 16 amino acids. V was trimmed by 0 bases and J by 4 bases, leaving 16 bases between them. The CDR3 loop is CASSVAAGDHTETQYF. In DNA form, the CDR3 reads TGTGCCAGCAGCGTAGCTGCCGGGGACCATACAGAGACCCAGTACTTC.

This clonotype was seen a handful of times. The chain is built from TRBV20-1 and TRBJ2-7, with TRBD2 matching over 11 bases. Unmatched junction bases numbered 11, after V lost 2 bases and J lost 8 bases. The CDR3 contains 15 residues. The germline V gene encodes CDR1 DFQATT and CDR2 SNEGSKA (reference sequence). The CDR3 here is CSARLAGGPLRQQYF. The CDR3 nucleotides are TGCAGTGCTAGACTAGCGGGGGGACCTTTAAGGCAGCAGTACTTC.